The present entry profiles one TCR beta chain with its context. The source of the sample is a study of CD8+CD57+ T cells in acquired aplastic anemia. In the study overall: Mean DNA quantity obtained from sorted CD4+ and CD8+ cells was 2.5 to 4 ug.

Researchers used genomic DNA as the template to profile TCR beta VDJ and CDR3. One entry per CDR3 protein results from TCRdb running MiXCR on the reads. The sample contains more than 100,000 distinct CDR3 sequences, about 40% of which appear only once. The V gene's germline CDR1 is LNHDA and CDR2 SQIVND (reference sequence). The CDR3 contains 15 residues. The V gene lost 3 bases and the J gene lost 8 bases, with 14 bases spanning the gap. The TCR comes from a human donor in good health, serving as a control. What was sequenced was sorted CD4+, CD8+, or CD8+CD57+ T cells (not recorded which) from PBMCs. The V gene is TRBV19, the J gene TRBJ1-6; D might be TRBD1 (6 bases). CDR3 bases: TGTGCCAGTAGTATGGCCCAGGGGTTTCATTCACCCCTCCACTTT. It is translated as CASSMAQGFHSPLHF.